Sequencing of this T cell receptor beta chain was carried out in a study of identical twins. A single count supports this clonotype. Its specificity is not known. Germline CDR1 is MGHRA and CDR2 is YSYEKL. With 1 base removed from V and 5 bases from J, the gap between germline ends came to 8 bases. This CDR3 has 14 amino acids. cDNA carried unique molecular identifiers, and a universal primer site was added by template switching. TCRdb reanalysed the 5' RACE reads using MiXCR and keeps one entry per CDR3 protein. The data contain 1.5 million to 2 million distinct CDR3 sequences, 25% to 35% of them seen just once; the ten biggest clones take up around 0.25%. Study-wide findings and caveats: In cord blood, abundant beta clonotypes had fewer insertions; memory showed no trend. Out-of-frame beta sequences exhibited a weaker degree of excess twin sharing. Alpha sequences that were out-of-frame and twin-shared showed an excess of low generation probability.

This clonotype was obtained from a newborn girl in good health. Sequencing input: cord blood. The chain employs TRBV4-1 and TRBJ2-2; D gene unclear. The CDR3 protein is CASSQVVVTGELFF. In DNA form, the CDR3 reads TGCGCCAGCAGCCAAGTTGTCGTAACCGGGGAGCTGTTTTTT.